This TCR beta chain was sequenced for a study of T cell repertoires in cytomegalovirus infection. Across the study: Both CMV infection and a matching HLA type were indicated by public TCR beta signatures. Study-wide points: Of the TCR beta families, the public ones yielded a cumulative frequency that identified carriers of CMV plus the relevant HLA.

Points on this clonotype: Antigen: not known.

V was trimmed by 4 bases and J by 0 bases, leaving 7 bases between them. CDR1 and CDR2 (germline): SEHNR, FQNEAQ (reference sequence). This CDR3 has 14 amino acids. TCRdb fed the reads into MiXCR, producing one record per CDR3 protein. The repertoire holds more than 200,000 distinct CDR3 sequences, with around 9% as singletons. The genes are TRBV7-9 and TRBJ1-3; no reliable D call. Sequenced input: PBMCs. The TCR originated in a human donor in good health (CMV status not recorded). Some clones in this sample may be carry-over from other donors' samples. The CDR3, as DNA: TGTGCCAGCAGCTCAGGAACCTCTGGAAACACCATATATTTT. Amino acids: CASSSGTSGNTIYF.